These 8 T cell receptor beta chains share one sample of origin, sequenced in a study of blood T cells in healthy people across ages. A J-beta primer mix and a sample-barcoded 5' primer were used in a second PCR of about 6 to 12 cycles. TCRdb re-derived calls from the 5' RACE reads in MiXCR, one entry per CDR3 protein. The data show 700,000 to 900,000 distinct CDR3 sequences, approximately 24% seen once. These same data were also listed under a study on T cells of mothers and their children.

Material for sequencing was blood. The receptors stem from a boy aged 5-17 years in good health.

The table lists this clonotype with a few counts. This chain uses TRBV20-1 with TRBJ2-5, with D possibly being TRBD1 (5 bases). The tail of the sequence fits TRBJ2-7 better, so the J call may be wrong. CDR1 and CDR2 from the germline V gene are DFQATT and SNEGSKA (reference sequence). The CDR3 length is 15 residues. For the CDR3, the DNA is TGCAGTGCTAGTCAGGCAGGGTCTTCAGCCTACGAGCAGTACTTC. This codes for CSASQAGSSAYEQYF.

A word on this clonotype: One end of the junction fails to match germline, which may point to a read error. V and J are TRBV12-3 or TRBV12-4 and TRBJ2-3; possibly TRBD1 or TRBD2 for D (6 bases each). This CDR3 is 17 amino acids long. The CDR3 nucleotides read TGTGCCAGCAGTTTAGTCCTCGGGGGCGTTAGCACAGATGCGCAATATTTC. This sequence encodes CASSLVLGGVSTDAQYF.

In its sample, this clonotype was seen a few times. The CDR3 bases are TGCGCCAGCAGCCCTGGGGCGGGAAGCTCCTACAATGAGCAGTTCTTC. Protein: CASSPGAGSSYNEQFF. The chain has TRBV5-1 and TRBJ2-1, with a weak D call TRBD2 (6 bases). This CDR3 is 16 amino acids long. Trimming cost V 4 bases and J 0 bases, with 14 bases left between them. CDR1 SGHRS and CDR2 YFSETQ come from the germline V gene.

The genes are TRBV10-3 and TRBJ1-2; 8 bases agree with TRBD1. The CDR3 totals 13 residues. V shed 11 bases and J 8 bases; nucleotides not matched to a gene: 13. Germline-derived CDR1 and CDR2 are ENHRY and SYGVKD. The CDR3 region is CAPSGGQGRGYTF. The CDR3 region has the DNA TGTGCCCCCTCCGGAGGACAGGGTCGAGGCTACACCTTC.

In regard to this clonotype: Sequence at one end of the junction differs from germline and may be a read error. The CDR3 sequence is CAARSGDSGYTF. CDR3 bases: TGTGCCGCCAGAAGCGGGGATTCTGGCTACACCTTC. The rearrangement uses TRBV10-2 and TRBJ1-2; D remains ambiguous. Germline V gene sequence: CDR1 WSHSY, CDR2 SAAADI. This CDR3 is 12 amino acids long.

The genes are TRBV6-2 or TRBV6-3 and TRBJ1-5; unclear D gene. CDR1 and CDR2 (germline): MNHEY, SVGEGT. CDR3 length: 16 residues. Trimming took off 6 bases at V and 2 bases at J, with 17 bases between the two ends. The CDR3 region has the DNA TGTGCCAGCAGCCCTCCCGAGCGGGCGGGCAATCAGCCCCAGCATTTT. Encoded protein: CASSPPERAGNQPQHF.

The chain links TRBV2 to TRBJ1-5; D remains unclear. There are 13 residues in the CDR3. V was shortened by 3 bases and J by 7 bases, with 10 bases between the two germline ends. CDR1 and CDR2 (germline): SNHLY, FYNNEI. CDR3 region: CASSELFRQPQHF. The DNA for the CDR3 is TGTGCCAGCAGTGAGCTTTTTCGGCAGCCCCAGCATTTT.

The chain is built from TRBV20-1 and TRBJ2-5; D might be TRBD2 (6 bases). The tail of the sequence fits TRBJ2-1 better, so the J call may be wrong. The germline CDR1 and CDR2 sequences are DFQATT and SNEGSKA (reference sequence). This CDR3 contains 14 residues. In DNA form, the CDR3 reads TGCAGTGCTAGACGGATGGGGGGCTACAATGAGCAGTTCTTC. It specifies CSARRMGGYNEQFF.